The 15 T cell receptor beta chains listed next were all sequenced from one sample in a study of spatial heterogeneity in lung cancer. TCRdb redid the calling of the 5' RACE reads with MiXCR, one entry per CDR3 protein. The sample yields under 3,000 distinct CDR3 sequences, 50% to 70% seen once. Time point denoted: blood at routine non-recurrence follow-up after resection. The material sequenced was PBMCs, taken at follow-up. Receptors were obtained from a female donor with early-stage non-small cell lung cancer.

Note on this clonotype: In a library made to pick up alpha chains, this beta chain is a stray read with a size that means little. The chain is built from TRBV7-3 and TRBJ2-3; TRBD2 matches at 9 bases. Germline V gene sequence: CDR1 SGHTA, CDR2 FQGTGA. With V trimmed by 4 bases and J by 0 bases, 8 bases remained unmatched. The CDR3 consists of 17 residues. As DNA, the CDR3 is TGTGCCAGCAGCTCATCCGGGACTAGCAGAAGCACAGATACGCAGTATTTT. Translated: CASSSSGTSRSTDTQYF. The whole variable domain, remainder taken from reference TRBV7-3 and TRBJ2-3, is GAGVSQTPSNKVTEKGKYVELRCDPISGHTALYWYRQSLGQGPEFLIYFQGTGAADDSGLPNDRFFAVRPEGSVSTLKIQRTERGDSAVYLCASSSSGTSRSTDTQYFGPGTRLTVL.

With regard to this clonotype: This beta chain slipped into a library made for alpha chains as a stray read, so its size is not meaningful. The CDR3 spells CASNQGLAGVNEQFF. For the CDR3, the DNA is TGTGCCAGCAACCAAGGACTAGCGGGAGTGAATGAGCAGTTCTTC. The V gene is TRBV6-5, the J gene TRBJ2-1, with 13 bases identical to TRBD2. The trim removed 7 bases at V and 7 bases at J, leaving 7 bases unmatched. CDR3 length: 15 residues. The V gene's germline CDR1 is MNHEY and CDR2 SVGAGI.

On this clonotype: Because the library targeted alpha chains, this beta chain is an off-target read whose size means little. The V gene is TRBV11-2, the J gene TRBJ2-1; D not resolved. The CDR3 extends over 18 amino acids. Trimming left V 0 bases short and J 9 bases short, with 24 bases between. CDR1 SGHAT and CDR2 FQNNGV come from the germline V gene. CDR3 residues: CASSLDFIQDPYVGEQFF. CDR3 coding DNA: TGTGCCAGCAGCTTAGATTTTATTCAGGACCCCTATGTTGGTGAGCAGTTCTTC.

Details on this clonotype: A library made for alpha chains picked up this beta chain off target, so its size means little. V usage is TRBV11-2 and J usage is TRBJ2-2, with 8 bases lining up with TRBD2. V lost 6 bases to trimming and J lost 4 bases; unmatched junction nucleotides: 4. Germline CDR1 SGHAT, CDR2 FQNNGV. The CDR3 is 14 residues long. DNA for the CDR3: TGTGCCAGCAGGAGCGGGAGCGTCACCGGGGAGCTGTTTTTT. Protein product: CASRSGSVTGELFF.

As to this clonotype: This beta chain is a stray sequence in a library constructed for alpha chains; its clone size is not meaningful. The chain couples TRBV15 to TRBJ2-1, with TRBD2 as a possible D gene (5 bases). Germline loops: CDR1 LNHNV, CDR2 YYDKDF (reference sequence). The CDR3 runs to 14 residues. Trimming cost V 5 bases and J 10 bases, with 18 bases left between them. This CDR3 reads CATSPRERSYEQFF. CDR3 nucleotide sequence: TGTGCCACCAGCCCCCGGGAAAGATCCTACGAGCAGTTCTTC.

This clonotype turned up a few times. This beta chain is an off-target read within a library intended for alpha chains, so its frequency means little. The chain couples TRBV28 to TRBJ2-2, with D possibly matching TRBD1 (6 bases). The V gene lost 10 bases and the J gene lost 2 bases, with 14 bases spanning the gap. From germline, CDR1 is MDHEN and CDR2 SYDVKM. The CDR3 runs to 14 residues. The CDR3 nucleotides are TGTGCCATTGGGGACACCTCTAACACCGGGGAGCTGTTTTTT. Translation: CAIGDTSNTGELFF.

Worth noting for this clonotype: Little can be read into the size of this beta chain, an off-target read in a library designed for alpha chains. The CDR3 DNA is TGTGCCAGCAGCCAAGCCGCTTTTTACCTAGCGGGAGAAAGGTCGGGGCAGTACTTC. This translates into CASSQAAFYLAGERSGQYF. The rearrangement joins TRBV3-1 to TRBJ2-7; 10 bases match TRBD2. The CDR3 totals 19 residues. Germline V gives CDR1 LGHDT, CDR2 YNNKEL (reference sequence). Unmatched junction bases numbered 21, after V lost 1 base and J lost 9 bases.

With regard to this clonotype: This beta chain is off target for a library built for alpha chains, so its abundance means little. The chain employs TRBV7-2 and TRBJ2-4, with D unclear. The CDR3 is made up of 13 amino acids. Trimming pared 4 bases from V and 8 bases from J, leaving 12 bases between. The germline gives CDR1 SGHTA, CDR2 FQGNSA. For the CDR3, the DNA is TGTGCCAGCAGCTCTTCGGATAGGTACATTCAGTACTTC. It translates to CASSSSDRYIQYF.

A note on this clonotype: This beta chain is an unintended read in a library built for alpha chains; its size means little. The V call is TRBV3-1, the J call TRBJ2-1; possibly TRBD1 or TRBD2 for D (5 bases each). V was cut by 3 bases and J by 9 bases, with 15 bases left in between. Germline V gene data show CDR1 as LGHDT and CDR2 as YNNKEL (reference sequence). CDR3 length equals 14 residues. This CDR3 reads CASSHSRDLGEQFF. Written as DNA, the CDR3 is TGTGCCAGCAGCCATAGCCGGGACCTGGGTGAGCAGTTCTTC.

A remark on this clonotype: Within a library made for alpha chains, this beta chain is off target, and its count is uninformative. The chain recombines TRBV10-2 with TRBJ2-7; TRBD2 matches at 7 bases. The germline gives CDR1 WSHSY, CDR2 SAAADI. The V gene end was trimmed by 1 base and the J gene end by 0 bases; junction bases not matched to a gene: 12. The CDR3 consists of 18 residues. The CDR3 nucleotides are TGCGCCAGCAGTGAGTTCGAGACTAGCAGACTCATCTCCTACGAGCAGTACTTC. Protein product: CASSEFETSRLISYEQYF.

As concerns this clonotype: Since it is a stray read in a library aimed at alpha chains, this beta chain has a size that is not meaningful. The rearrangement uses TRBV5-1 and TRBJ2-2, with D possibly TRBD2 on 5 matching bases. V shed 4 bases and J shed 4 bases, with 14 bases lying between them. CDR3 length: 15 amino acids. Germline CDR1 SGHRS, CDR2 YFSETQ. CDR3 coding DNA: TGCGCCAGCAGCCCCCGGGGTCGTGGCACCGGGGAGCTGTTTTTT. Translating gives CASSPRGRGTGELFF.

As concerns this clonotype: This beta chain is an unintended read in a library built for alpha chains; its size means little. This chain connects TRBV3-1 to TRBJ2-1, with D unclear. Germline V CDR1 and CDR2: LGHDT, YNNKEL (reference sequence). This CDR3 region has 14 residues. Trimming stripped 11 bases from V and 10 bases from J, with 24 bases between. As DNA, the CDR3 is TGTGCCGCCGGGCGCGTCCCGAGCAGTCAGGAGCAGTTCTTC. Encoded protein: CAAGRVPSSQEQFF.

About this clonotype itself: Little can be read into the size of this beta chain, an off-target read in a library designed for alpha chains. V gene TRBV5-1 combines with J gene TRBJ2-2, with 8 bases matching TRBD2. The germline V gene has CDR1 SGHRS and CDR2 YFSETQ. This CDR3 has 17 residues. With V trimmed by 3 bases and J by 5 bases, 12 bases remained unmatched. The CDR3 DNA follows: TGCGCCAGCAGCTCCCCCGCCGGGACTAGTGGGACCGGGGAGCTGTTTTTT. It encodes CASSSPAGTSGTGELFF.

Note on this clonotype: In a library made to pick up alpha chains, this beta chain is a stray read with a size that means little. J is TRBJ2-2 and V is TRBV20-1, with 9 positions matching TRBD1. Germline V gene lookup returns CDR1 DFQATT and CDR2 SNEGSKA (reference sequence). This CDR3 is built from 14 residues. After removal of 5 bases from V and 3 bases from J, the junction contained 4 bases not matched to a gene. The CDR3 reads CSAWDRDDTGELFF. In nucleotides, the CDR3 is TGCAGTGCTTGGGACAGGGATGACACCGGGGAGCTGTTTTTT.

About this clonotype itself: This beta chain turned up in a library designed for alpha chains; as an off-target read, its abundance says little. V is TRBV4-1 and J is TRBJ2-6, with D tentatively TRBD2 (6 bases). The V end was cut by 1 base, the J end by 2 bases, with 9 bases between. There are 16 residues in the CDR3. Germline CDR1 reads MGHRA; CDR2 reads YSYEKL. This CDR3 is CASSQAGGAGANVLTF. The CDR3 DNA sequence: TGCGCCAGCAGCCAAGCCGGCGGGGCTGGGGCCAACGTCCTGACTTTC.